This entry features one T cell receptor beta chain sequence. V shed 7 bases and J 6 bases; nucleotides not matched to a gene: 7. This CDR3 comprises 14 residues. CDR1 is MNHNS and CDR2 is SASEGT in the germline V gene. As to time point: neoterminal ileum biopsy at postoperative endoscopy, about 6 months after surgery. This record belongs to a study of T cell repertoires in ileal Crohn's disease. Across the whole study: At postoperative colonoscopy, neoterminal ileum biopsies were taken as M6.

Sequencing was performed with immunoSEQ multiplex PCR; in TCRdb, only in-frame clones are kept and a portion is missing. The table records approximately 6,500 clones, 72% of them present only once. Sequences were obtained from ileal tissue. This chain links TRBV6-1 with TRBJ2-2, with 8 bases that match TRBD1. This receptor was identified in an adult with Crohn's disease. The CDR3 loop is CASITGGTAGELFF. In nucleotides, the CDR3 is TGTGCCAGCATTACAGGGGGTACCGCCGGGGAGCTGTTTTTT.